Listed below are T cell receptor beta chains from one sample, sequenced in a study of blood T cell repertoires in COVID-19. Sequencing used immunoSEQ multiplex PCR; TCRdb keeps in-frame clones, though not all of them. This table has more than 70,000 clones, 60% to 85% appearing once. The sample was peripheral blood. The origin of the receptors is a human donor in a cohort sampled during active COVID-19. CDR3s include the opening cysteine and the closing phenylalanine or tryptophan. D genes are given only for firm matches. For some rows the clone size is stated as once, few or many, or as a class when expanded; others skip it.

size: NA
D: TRBD1
J: TRBJ2-7
V: TRBV14
CDR3: CASSREQGALRLYF
DNA: TGTGCCAGCAGCCGGGAACAGGGGGCCCTAAGGCTGTACTTC

size: NA
D: NA
J: TRBJ1-2
V: TRBV5-6
CDR3: CASSLRGGAGYTF
DNA: TGTGCCAGCAGCTTAAGGGGGGGCGCTGGCTACACCTTC

size: NA
D: NA
J: TRBJ1-4
V: TRBV10-3
CDR3: CAISERGGGEKLFF
DNA: TGTGCCATCAGTGAGAGGGGGGGCGGTGAAAAACTGTTTTTT

size: NA
D: NA
J: TRBJ1-2
V: TRBV27
CDR3: CASSSAGANYGYTF
DNA: TGTGCCAGCAGTTCTGCGGGAGCTAACTATGGCTACACCTTC

size: few
D: TRBD1
J: TRBJ1-1
V: TRBV9
CDR3: CASSGRTGGDYRVAFF
DNA: TGTGCCAGCAGCGGTAGGACAGGGGGCGACTACCGGGTTGCTTTCTTT

size: few
D: NA
J: TRBJ2-7
V: TRBV9
CDR3: CASSVVGAGRSYEQYF
DNA: TGTGCCAGCAGCGTAGTAGGGGCGGGGCGTTCCTACGAGCAGTACTTC

size: NA
D: TRBD1
J: TRBJ1-5
V: TRBV5-5
CDR3: CASSLLLQGGQPQHF
DNA: TGTGCCAGCAGCTTGTTGCTCCAGGGGGGTCAGCCCCAGCATTTT

size: NA
D: NA
J: TRBJ2-6
V: TRBV29-1
CDR3: CSVNQGSGANVLTF
DNA: TGCAGCGTAAATCAGGGTTCAGGGGCCAACGTCCTGACTTTC

size: NA
D: NA
J: TRBJ1-4
V: TRBV2
CDR3: CASARGHGHEKLFF
DNA: TGTGCCAGCGCCCGGGGACACGGGCATGAAAAACTGTTTTTT

size: NA
D: NA
J: TRBJ1-1
V: TRBV29-1
CDR3: CSVDTGIVSEAFF
DNA: TGCAGCGTCGATACAGGGATAGTCTCTGAAGCTTTCTTT

size: NA
D: NA
J: TRBJ1-2
V: TRBV10-2
CDR3: CASSESIQSSVYGYTF
DNA: TGCGCCAGCAGTGAATCCATACAGTCTTCAGTCTATGGCTACACCTTC

size: NA
D: TRBD1
J: TRBJ2-7
V: TRBV23-1
CDR3: CASSPGQSYEQYF
DNA: TGCGCCAGCAGTCCGGGACAGTCCTACGAGCAGTACTTC

size: NA
D: TRBD2
J: TRBJ2-5
V: TRBV7-2
CDR3: CASSLVASGGNQETQYF
DNA: TGTGCCAGCAGCTTAGTGGCTAGCGGGGGGAACCAAGAGACCCAGTACTTC

size: NA
D: NA
J: TRBJ2-7
V: TRBV9
CDR3: CASSVDIDTYSYEQYF
DNA: TGTGCCAGCAGCGTAGATATTGACACATACTCCTACGAGCAGTACTTC

size: NA
D: NA
J: TRBJ1-2
V: TRBV3-1/TRBV3-2
CDR3: CASSLRGYGYTF
DNA: TGTGCCAGCAGCCTCAGGGGCTATGGCTACACCTTC

size: NA
D: TRBD2
J: TRBJ2-7
V: TRBV7-9
CDR3: CASSPGGPGSYEQYF
DNA: TGTGCCAGCAGCCCGGGGGGGCCTGGCTCCTACGAGCAGTACTTC

size: NA
D: NA
J: TRBJ2-7
V: TRBV10-1
CDR3: CASSEVGGPSYEQYF
DNA: TGCGCCAGCAGTGAGGTCGGAGGGCCATCCTACGAGCAGTACTTC

size: NA
D: NA
J: TRBJ1-4
V: TRBV15
CDR3: CATSRDQQGKKLFF
DNA: TGTGCCACCAGCAGAGATCAGCAGGGAAAAAAACTGTTTTTT

size: once
D: TRBD1
J: TRBJ1-2
V: TRBV7-8
CDR3: CASSQGTGGFSTHGYTF
DNA: TGTGCCAGCAGCCAAGGGACAGGGGGCTTCTCAACCCATGGCTACACCTTC

size: once
D: TRBD1
J: TRBJ1-1
V: TRBV2
CDR3: CATGTAEAFF
DNA: TGTGCCACTGGGACAGCTGAAGCTTTCTTT

size: NA
D: NA
J: TRBJ1-2
V: TRBV19
CDR3: CASSARGVGHYGYTF
DNA: TGTGCCAGTAGTGCCCGGGGAGTTGGTCACTATGGCTACACCTTC

size: NA
D: NA
J: TRBJ2-7
V: TRBV7-2
CDR3: CASSWAGVIGDEQYF
DNA: TGTGCCAGCAGCTGGGCCGGGGTAATTGGGGACGAGCAGTACTTC

size: NA
D: TRBD2
J: TRBJ2-3
V: TRBV11-2
CDR3: CASSLVRGVQYF
DNA: TGTGCCAGCAGCTTAGTCCGGGGGGTGCAGTATTTT

size: NA
D: TRBD1
J: TRBJ1-1
V: TRBV18
CDR3: CASSPNRKGGQGANTEAFF
DNA: TGTGCCAGCTCACCAAATCGAAAAGGTGGACAGGGGGCGAACACTGAAGCTTTCTTT

size: NA
D: NA
J: TRBJ2-7
V: TRBV6-2/TRBV6-3
CDR3: CASSMPHRDISYEQYF
DNA: TGTGCCAGCAGTATGCCCCACAGGGATATATCCTACGAGCAGTACTTC

size: once
D: TRBD1
J: TRBJ2-2
V: TRBV11-2
CDR3: CASSFLGQGNTGELFF
DNA: TGTGCCAGCAGCTTCCTTGGACAGGGGAACACCGGGGAGCTGTTTTTT

size: NA
D: NA
J: TRBJ1-1
V: TRBV4-3
CDR3: CASSPGSGILLTEAFF
DNA: TGCGCCAGCAGTCCCGGGAGTGGCATACTCTTAACTGAAGCTTTCTTT

size: NA
D: NA
J: TRBJ2-3
V: TRBV2
CDR3: CASTGLFTDTQYF
DNA: TGTGCCAGCACCGGACTTTTCACAGATACGCAGTATTTT

size: NA
D: NA
J: TRBJ2-1
V: TRBV18
CDR3: CASSPGAPYNEQFF
DNA: TGTGCCAGCTCACCGGGGGCACCCTACAATGAGCAGTTCTTC

size: NA
D: NA
J: TRBJ1-5
V: TRBV27
CDR3: CASSLSRGSQPQHF
DNA: TGTGCCAGCAGTTTATCAAGGGGGAGTCAGCCCCAGCATTTT

size: NA
D: TRBD2
J: TRBJ2-1
V: TRBV7-3
CDR3: CASSLAGGTYNEQFF
DNA: TGTGCCAGCAGCCTAGCGGGGGGCACCTACAATGAGCAGTTCTTC

size: few
D: NA
J: TRBJ2-1
V: TRBV19
CDR3: CASSPPGTPPQGEQFF
DNA: TGTGCCAGTAGTCCCCCCGGGACACCCCCACAGGGTGAGCAGTTCTTC

size: NA
D: NA
J: TRBJ1-1
V: TRBV5-1
CDR3: CASSLSGGLTEAFF
DNA: TGCGCCAGCAGCTTGAGCGGGGGGCTCACTGAAGCTTTCTTT

size: NA
D: TRBD2
J: TRBJ2-7
V: TRBV6-2/TRBV6-3
CDR3: CASSYLAGGSYEQYF
DNA: TGTGCCAGCAGTTACCTAGCGGGGGGCTCCTACGAGCAGTACTTC

size: few
D: NA
J: TRBJ1-5
V: TRBV12-3/TRBV12-4
CDR3: CASSRGQPQHF
DNA: TGTGCCAGCAGTCGCGGTCAGCCCCAGCATTTT

size: NA
D: NA
J: TRBJ1-1
V: TRBV27
CDR3: CASSLDGQYTEAFF
DNA: TGTGCCAGCAGCCTCGACGGACAGTACACTGAAGCTTTCTTT

size: NA
D: TRBD1
J: TRBJ2-1
V: TRBV2
CDR3: CASSEARTGREQFF
DNA: TGTGCCAGCAGTGAAGCCAGGACAGGGCGGGAGCAGTTCTTC

size: NA
D: TRBD1
J: TRBJ1-2
V: TRBV25-1
CDR3: CASSDFGQGFNYGYTF
DNA: TGTGCCAGCAGTGACTTCGGACAGGGATTTAACTATGGCTACACCTTC

size: NA
D: NA
J: TRBJ2-1
V: TRBV18
CDR3: CASSPPAGYNEQFF
DNA: TGTGCCAGCTCACCACCGGCGGGGTACAATGAGCAGTTCTTC

size: NA
D: TRBD2
J: TRBJ2-3
V: TRBV27
CDR3: CASSSLAGGSVGTQYF
DNA: TGTGCCAGCAGTTCTTTAGCGGGGGGCTCCGTGGGGACGCAGTATTTT

size: NA
D: NA
J: TRBJ2-3
V: TRBV5-1
CDR3: CASSSPGTDTQYF
DNA: TGCGCCAGCAGTTCTCCAGGGACAGATACGCAGTATTTT

size: NA
D: NA
J: TRBJ2-7
V: TRBV6-5
CDR3: CASRAPSGSYEQYF
DNA: TGTGCCAGCAGGGCCCCCTCAGGGTCCTACGAGCAGTACTTC

size: NA
D: TRBD1
J: TRBJ1-1
V: TRBV5-1
CDR3: CASSFGTGPVEAFF
DNA: TGCGCCAGCAGCTTTGGGACAGGGCCAGTAGAAGCTTTCTTT

size: NA
D: TRBD1
J: TRBJ1-2
V: TRBV18
CDR3: CASSPDRGGYTF
DNA: TGTGCCAGCTCACCTGACAGGGGCGGCTACACCTTC

size: NA
D: NA
J: TRBJ1-2
V: TRBV10-2
CDR3: CASSESSGRGYANYGYTF
DNA: TGCGCCAGCAGTGAGTCGTCGGGGAGGGGGTACGCTAACTATGGCTACACCTTC

size: NA
D: NA
J: TRBJ1-1
V: TRBV28
CDR3: CASSLGAPPEAFF
DNA: TGTGCCAGCAGTTTAGGGGCACCCCCTGAAGCTTTCTTT

size: once
D: TRBD2
J: TRBJ2-7
V: TRBV11-2
CDR3: CASSLLAGGFDEQYF
DNA: TGTGCCAGCAGCTTATTGGCGGGGGGGTTTGACGAGCAGTACTTC

size: NA
D: TRBD1
J: TRBJ1-4
V: TRBV6-6
CDR3: CASSLTGTTNEKLFF
DNA: TGTGCCAGCAGTTTGACAGGGACAACTAATGAAAAACTGTTTTTT